The next 9 T cell receptor beta chains were all read from a single sample in a study of blood T cells in healthy people across ages. Together with a sample-barcoded 5' primer, a J-beta primer mix was included in a second PCR lasting about 7 to 11 cycles. TCRdb re-called the 5' RACE reads with MiXCR, one entry per CDR3 protein. The table records 1.5 million to 2 million distinct CDR3 sequences, approximately 30% of them present only once. What was sequenced was blood. All receptors derive from a woman under 40 in good health.

The genes are TRBV5-1 and TRBJ2-1, with D unclear. The CDR3 totals 14 residues. Per germline, CDR1 SGHRS and CDR2 YFSETQ. V was shortened by 0 bases and J by 8 bases, with 12 bases between the two germline ends. DNA for the CDR3: TGCGCCAGCAGCTTGGGTTGGTCGGACGATGAGCAGTTCTTC. This codes for CASSLGWSDDEQFF.

CDR3 sequence: CASSPMEDWYNEQFF. The CDR3 DNA reads TGTGCCAGCAGTCCCATGGAGGACTGGTACAATGAGCAGTTCTTC. V usage is TRBV6-5 and J usage is TRBJ2-1; possibly TRBD2 for D (5 bases). The CDR3 has 15 residues. The germline V gene encodes CDR1 MNHEY and CDR2 SVGAGI. Trimming removed 5 bases at V and 4 bases at J, with 15 bases between.

In this sample, this clonotype turned up a few times. V is TRBV4-2 and J is TRBJ2-3; perhaps D is TRBD1 or TRBD2 (6 bases each). Per germline, CDR1 LGHNA and CDR2 YNFKEQ. The V end was cut by 0 bases, the J end by 2 bases, with 15 bases between. This CDR3 contains 17 residues. The CDR3 DNA reads TGTGCCAGCAGCCAAGAGCCACCGTGGGGGGCCACAGATACGCAGTATTTT. Translating it yields CASSQEPPWGATDTQYF.

This clonotype was counted a few times. The rearrangement uses TRBV5-1 and TRBJ2-1; 8 bases map to TRBD2. V gave up 4 bases and J gave up 0 bases; unmatched junction bases: 9. The CDR3 spans 17 residues. Germline CDR1 reads SGHRS; CDR2 reads YFSETQ. The CDR3 protein is CASSPQAGDFSYNEQFF. The CDR3 nucleotides read TGCGCCAGCAGCCCCCAAGCGGGAGATTTCTCCTACAATGAGCAGTTCTTC.

Note on this clonotype: The junction departs from the called germline gene at one end, perhaps through a read error. V is TRBV2 and J is TRBJ2-6; D may be TRBD2 (6 bases). Germline V gene sequence: CDR1 SNHLY, CDR2 FYNNEI. There are 15 residues in the CDR3. The CDR3 spells CASSEEEGSADVRTF. CDR3 sequence (DNA): TGTGCCAGCAGTGAAGAGGAGGGCTCCGCGGACGTCCGGACTTTC.

There are a few counts of this clonotype. The chain uses TRBV6-2 or TRBV6-3 and TRBJ2-5; D is possibly TRBD2 (6 bases). Near its end, the DNA agrees better with TRBJ2-7, so the J call may be wrong. Germline V gives CDR1 MNHEY, CDR2 SVGEGT. The CDR3 is 15 residues long. The CDR3 DNA reads as TGTGCCAGCAGTTACCGGCGCGGAGGGAACTACGAGCAGTACTTC. Amino acids: CASSYRRGGNYEQYF.

Ten or more counts support this clonotype. The rearrangement joins TRBV29-1 to TRBJ2-1; TRBD2 agrees at 8 bases. The CDR3 runs 15 residues. V lost 0 bases, J lost 9 bases, and 10 bases stayed unmatched. CDR1 is SQVTM, CDR2 ANQGSEA, per germline. Here the CDR3 DNA reads TGCAGCGTTGAAGATAACCGGGAGGGCCGGGGTGAGCAGTTCTTC. Residues: CSVEDNREGRGEQFF.

There are a few counts of this clonotype. The CDR3 DNA reads TGTGCTAGTGTGAACCGGGACAGAAGCGCCTACGAGCAGTACTTC. It translates to CASVNRDRSAYEQYF. The V and J genes are TRBV12-5 and TRBJ2-7; 7 bases map to TRBD1. CDR1 and CDR2 (germline): LGHNT, FRNRAP. The ends lost 7 bases at V and 2 bases at J; junction bases unmatched: 11. CDR3 length: 15 amino acids.

The CDR3 DNA is TGTGCCAGCAGCCAAGGCCAGCCTAGGACCTTC. Translating gives CASSQGQPRTF. The chain carries TRBV3-1 and TRBJ1-2; D ambiguous. The CDR3 loop spans 11 amino acids. The V and J ends lost 1 base and 14 bases respectively, with 11 bases between them. Germline CDR1 is LGHDT and CDR2 is YNNKEL (reference sequence).